The source of this T cell receptor (beta chain) is a study of blood T cell repertoires in COVID-19. Study-level background: Acute-phase and convalescent COVID-19 samples originated in the United States, Italy and Spain.

The CDR3 totals 17 residues. V was shortened by 1 base and J by 6 bases, with 17 bases between the two germline ends. CDR1 and CDR2 (germline): KGHDR, SFDVKD. The repertoire was sequenced with immunoSEQ multiplex PCR; TCRdb's copy has only in-frame clones and lacks some. The sample includes approximately 340,000 clones, approximately 90% seen only once; the top ten take around 0.86%. J is TRBJ1-4 and V is TRBV24-1; D gene ambiguous. Material for sequencing was PBMCs or T cells enriched from blood (not recorded which). The receptor's source is a middle-aged woman who had been exposed to COVID-19. DNA of the CDR3: TGTGCCACCAGTGATTTTGTAGGCCCCGCGGGTGATGAAAAACTGTTTTTT. It codes for CATSDFVGPAGDEKLFF.